This T cell receptor (beta chain) was found in a study of Ad26.COV2.S vaccination and SARS-CoV-2 variants. Trimming at V came to 7 bases and at J to 3 bases, leaving 19 bases not matched to a gene. Germline-derived CDR1 and CDR2 are SGHDT and YYEEEE. The CDR3 contains 18 residues. Indicated treatment: some 20 received Ad26.COV2.S at low or high dose, single or two shots; several received placebo; per-sample allocation not given. The study sampled participants on day 63 after the first vaccine or placebo injection. The repertoire was sequenced with immunoSEQ multiplex PCR; TCRdb's copy has only in-frame clones and lacks some. Of about 330,000 clones listed, roughly 90% are singletons.

This sample comprised peripheral blood, obtained in a trial of Ad26.COV2.S vaccine versus placebo. This sequence joins TRBV5-6 and TRBJ2-1, with 7 bases identical to TRBD2. The sequence was collected from a person between 18 and 60 years old who received the Ad26.COV2.S COVID-19 vaccine or a placebo. The CDR3 DNA sequence: TGTGCCAGCGTCTTCGCGGGAGTGAGTCCGTGGGACTACAATGAGCAGTTCTTC. Protein product: CASVFAGVSPWDYNEQFF.